The T cell receptor beta chain under discussion was sequenced for a study of shared clonotypes between healthy human individuals. Study at large: Per donor, CD8 memory used one plate, CD8 naive used two, CD4 memory used three and CD4 naive used three.

Authors' data handling: Quality scores were absent from the junction-only immunoSEQ sequences, so filtering differed. Produced via immunoSEQ multiplex PCR; TCRdb's table is partial and in-frame only. From that table come the V and J calls and clone size; the DNA was used to work out D and trimming. The table lists approximately 1.5 million clones, 95% to 99% of them singletons. Turning to this clone: Its specificity is unknown.

Every donor, a Caucasian adult, lived in Nashville, Tennessee. Per germline, CDR1 SGHTS and CDR2 YDEGEE. The V end lost 4 bases, the J end lost 9 bases, and 20 bases lay between the germline ends. This CDR3 has 15 amino acids. Study-level points and caveats: Among the subsets, naive ones generally showed larger estimated richness than memory ones.

Sequencing was performed on naive CD4+ T cells sorted from blood. Subset denoted: CD45RA+ positively selected. This receptor was obtained from a man aged 30 to 45 in good health. This chain uses TRBV5-8 with TRBJ2-1; D gene ambiguous. The DNA of the CDR3 is TGTGCCAGCAGCCCCACCTCATTTGGGATTAGTGAGCAGTTCTTC. It is translated as CASSPTSFGISEQFF.